This record covers a single T cell receptor beta chain. The data originate from a study of blood T cell repertoires in COVID-19. The overall study: The United States, Italy and Spain supplied acute and convalescent COVID-19 samples. PBMCs, B-cell-depleted T cells, or T cells were the source of the cDNA or gDNA that made up the material.

Study processing details: Amplification of reference gene primers was used by the study to estimate nucleated cell counts. Only in-frame clones appear in the TCRdb table, and some are missing; sequencing was by immunoSEQ multiplex PCR. Clone size and the V and J calls come from that table; the DNA yielded D and trimming. The repertoire holds 93,000 or so clones, 84% seen once, with 10% to 15% in the top ten. Germline CDR1 MNHEY, CDR2 SVGAGI. The CDR3 extends over 14 amino acids. V was clipped by 8 bases and J by 5 bases; unmatched bases: 8. The chain links TRBV6-5 to TRBJ1-1, with 10 bases matching TRBD1. Material for sequencing was peripheral blood. This receptor was taken from a human donor in a cohort sampled during active or convalescent COVID-19. The CDR3 DNA reads as TGTGCCAGCTGGGGGCCGGGACAGGGGACTGAAGCTTTCTTT. Amino acid sequence: CASWGPGQGTEAFF.